This is a list of T cell receptor beta chains from one sample in a study of control samples from healthy donors and cancer patients. The data were produced by immunoSEQ multiplex PCR, yet TCRdb's version contains in-frame clones alone and is incomplete. This sample has tens of thousands of clones; over 65% occur once, and the top ten carry approximately 16%. Specimen: blood. All receptors derive from a man aged 45-65 years in good health. Both conserved end residues are part of each CDR3. The D gene is left open where the match is weak. Size is stated for part of the rows, as once, few or many counts, or as a class when the clone is expanded.

TRBJ2-7 | . | TRBV5-1 | few | CASGVQGKGEQYF | TGCGCCAGCGGCGTTCAGGGGAAGGGCGAGCAGTACTTC
TRBJ2-3 | . | TRBV9 | . | CASSVGVVTAGTDTQYF | TGTGCCAGCAGCGTAGGGGTAGTAACAGCTGGCACAGATACGCAGTATTTT
TRBJ2-3 | . | TRBV30 | . | CAWSVPASTQYF | TGTGCCTGGAGTGTCCCAGCAAGTACGCAGTATTTT
TRBJ1-6 | TRBD1 | TRBV3-1/TRBV3-2 | . | CASSQDRDSVSSPLHF | TGTGCCAGCAGCCAAGATAGGGACAGTGTTAGTTCACCCCTCCACTTT
TRBJ2-3 | TRBD2 | TRBV7-2 | . | CASSPRLAGGTDTQYF | TGTGCCAGCAGCCCTCGACTAGCGGGAGGCACAGATACGCAGTATTTT
TRBJ2-3 | . | TRBV7-2 | . | CASSPQGVFADTQYF | TGTGCCAGCAGCCCACAGGGCGTTTTTGCAGATACGCAGTATTTT
TRBJ2-5 | TRBD2 | TRBV10-3 | . | CAISESSLAGVETQYF | TGTGCCATCAGTGAGTCGAGTCTAGCGGGAGTCGAGACCCAGTACTTC
TRBJ2-1 | TRBD1 | TRBV12-3/TRBV12-4 | . | CASRPTGLDEQFF | TGTGCCAGCAGGCCGACAGGGTTGGATGAGCAGTTCTTC
TRBJ2-5 | TRBD2 | TRBV4-1 | . | CASSEGLADGETQYF | TGCGCCAGCAGCGAGGGACTAGCGGACGGGGAGACCCAGTACTTC
TRBJ1-2 | TRBD1 | TRBV27 | . | CASSSTGGVHGGYTF | TGTGCCAGCAGTTCGACAGGGGGAGTCCATGGTGGCTACACCTTC
TRBJ2-5 | TRBD2 | TRBV4-1 | . | CASSHDASGGGETQYF | TGCGCCAGCAGCCATGATGCCTCGGGAGGTGGCGAGACCCAGTACTTC
TRBJ1-5 | TRBD1 | TRBV6-2/TRBV6-3 | . | CASSYGSRWDRGFGNQPQHF | TGTGCCAGCAGTTACGGATCCCGTTGGGACAGGGGTTTTGGCAATCAGCCCCAGCATTTT
TRBJ1-2 | . | TRBV27 | . | CATFWGKDGGQYGYTF | TGTGCCACCTTTTGGGGGAAGGACGGCGGGCAGTATGGCTACACCTTC
TRBJ2-2 | . | TRBV5-4 | . | CASSSPSGWDTGELFF | TGTGCCAGCAGCTCCCCTTCGGGGTGGGACACCGGGGAGCTGTTTTTT
TRBJ2-1 | . | TRBV21-1 | . | CASSMGRAADEQFF | TGTGCCAGCAGCATGGGGAGGGCCGCGGATGAGCAGTTCTTC
TRBJ2-7 | TRBD1 | TRBV30 | . | CAWSAGTGAYEQYF | TGTGCCTGGAGTGCCGGGACAGGGGCCTACGAGCAGTACTTC
TRBJ1-5 | . | TRBV27 | . | CASSLFAGRTGPQHF | TGTGCCAGCAGTTTATTTGCAGGACGGACCGGGCCCCAGCATTTT
TRBJ2-3 | . | TRBV10-3 | . | CAITDGTSTDTQYF | TGTGCCATCACCGATGGGACTAGCACAGATACGCAGTATTTT
TRBJ1-1 | TRBD1 | TRBV30 | once | CAWSVKGANTEAFF | TGTGCCTGGAGTGTAAAGGGGGCGAACACTGAAGCTTTCTTT
TRBJ1-2 | . | TRBV19 | . | CASSHQGRGLGSGYTF | TGTGCCAGTAGCCACCAGGGCAGGGGCTTGGGGAGTGGCTACACCTTC
TRBJ2-2 | TRBD2 | TRBV19 | . | CASSIRGAGVAGELFF | TGTGCCAGTAGTATTCGGGGAGCGGGAGTGGCCGGGGAGCTGTTTTTT
TRBJ1-2 | TRBD1 | TRBV6-1 | . | CASSGKGAATNYGYTF | TGTGCCAGCAGTGGAAAGGGGGCCGCTACTAACTATGGCTACACCTTC
TRBJ2-1 | TRBD2 | TRBV3-1/TRBV3-2 | once | CASSQVERAGANNEQFF | TGTGCCAGCAGCCAAGTAGAGCGCGCGGGAGCTAACAATGAGCAGTTCTTC
TRBJ1-2 | TRBD1 | TRBV3-1/TRBV3-2 | once | CASSHGQGAYGYTF | TGTGCCAGCAGCCACGGACAGGGGGCATATGGCTACACCTTC
TRBJ2-7 | . | TRBV11-2 | . | CASSFERPFSYEQYF | TGTGCCAGCAGCTTCGAGCGCCCATTCTCCTACGAGCAGTACTTC
TRBJ2-7 | . | TRBV24-1 | few | CATSGGYEQYF | TGTGCCACCAGTGGAGGGTACGAGCAGTACTTC
TRBJ2-1 | . | TRBV12-3/TRBV12-4 | . | CASGLTGEQFF | TGTGCCAGCGGCCTCACCGGGGAACAGTTCTTC
TRBJ2-1 | TRBD2 | TRBV30 | . | CAWIHMTSGSGEQFF | TGTGCCTGGATTCACATGACTAGCGGGAGTGGTGAGCAGTTCTTC
TRBJ1-3 | TRBD1 | TRBV5-1 | few | CASSLGQGYGNTIYF | TGCGCCAGCAGCTTGGGACAGGGATATGGAAACACCATATATTTT
TRBJ2-5 | TRBD2 | TRBV5-4 | . | CASSLGTSGQETQYF | TGTGCCAGCAGCCTAGGGACTAGCGGTCAAGAGACCCAGTACTTC
TRBJ1-2 | . | TRBV7-2 | . | CASSGYLGLGGYTF | TGTGCCAGTTCCGGTTACCTTGGGCTGGGTGGCTACACCTTC
TRBJ1-5 | . | TRBV7-2 | . | CASSLGTGNQPQHF | TGTGCCAGCAGCTTAGGGACTGGCAATCAGCCCCAGCATTTT
TRBJ2-2 | TRBD1 | TRBV30 | . | CAWRGQGATGELFF | TGTGCCTGGAGGGGACAGGGGGCGACCGGGGAGCTGTTTTTT
TRBJ1-6 | . | TRBV5-6 | . | CASSRLGSSYNSPLHF | TGTGCCAGCAGCCGCCTTGGAAGCTCCTATAATTCACCCCTCCACTTT
TRBJ1-1 | TRBD1 | TRBV11-2 | . | CASSGDRGDTEAFF | TGTGCCAGCAGCGGGGACAGGGGAGATACTGAAGCTTTCTTT
TRBJ2-7 | . | TRBV30 | . | CAWIYPGPLSYEQYF | TGTGCCTGGATCTACCCGGGTCCACTCTCCTACGAGCAGTACTTC
TRBJ2-6 | . | TRBV15 | . | CATSRARVWSSGANVLTF | TGTGCCACCAGCAGAGCTAGGGTATGGAGCTCTGGGGCCAACGTCCTGACTTTC
TRBJ1-4 | . | TRBV5-1 | . | CASTTSGEGSEKLFF | TGCGCCAGCACCACCTCAGGGGAGGGGAGTGAAAAACTGTTTTTT
TRBJ1-2 | . | TRBV7-2 | few | CASSLTSYGYTF | TGTGCCAGCAGTTTGACCAGCTATGGCTACACCTTC
TRBJ2-5 | . | TRBV12-3/TRBV12-4 | . | CASSLGSETQYF | TGTGCCAGCAGTTTAGGCAGTGAGACCCAGTACTTC
TRBJ2-1 | . | TRBV11-2 | . | CASSLALASNEQFF | TGTGCCAGCAGCTTAGCACTAGCTAGCAATGAGCAGTTCTTC
TRBJ2-5 | . | TRBV20-1 | . | CSARQETQYF | TGCAGTGCCCGTCAAGAGACCCAGTACTTC
TRBJ2-7 | TRBD1 | TRBV5-1 | . | CASSLGQVSYEQYF | TGCGCCAGCAGCCTCGGACAGGTCTCCTACGAGCAGTACTTC
TRBJ1-2 | . | TRBV4-1 | . | CASSQDLEGPSYGYTF | TGCGCCAGCAGCCAAGATCTTGAGGGTCCGAGCTATGGCTACACCTTC
TRBJ2-7 | TRBD2 | TRBV7-2 | . | CASSLAGRPPEQYF | TGTGCCAGCAGCTTAGCCGGGAGGCCACCCGAGCAGTACTTC
TRBJ1-4 | . | TRBV18 | . | CASSPWSSATNEKLFF | TGTGCCAGCTCACCTTGGTCCAGTGCAACTAATGAAAAACTGTTTTTT
TRBJ2-5 | . | TRBV2 | . | CASSFSLETQYF | TGTGCCAGCAGTTTCTCCTTAGAGACCCAGTACTTC
TRBJ1-1 | TRBD1 | TRBV6-6 | . | CASSYIGDSEAFF | TGTGCCAGCAGTTACATAGGGGACAGCGAAGCTTTCTTT
TRBJ2-7 | . | TRBV20-1 | . | CSARVANEQYF | TGCAGTGCTAGAGTGGCAAACGAGCAGTACTTC
TRBJ1-4 | . | TRBV27 | . | CASSLTGWANEKLFF | TGTGCCAGCAGTTTAACGGGGTGGGCTAATGAAAAACTGTTTTTT
TRBJ2-5 | . | TRBV7-7 | . | CASTPGERETQYF | TGTGCCAGCACCCCAGGGGAACGGGAGACCCAGTACTTC
TRBJ1-2 | . | TRBV30 | . | CAWRTFEGYGYTF | TGTGCCTGGAGGACCTTCGAGGGCTATGGCTACACCTTC
TRBJ2-7 | TRBD1 | TRBV5-1 | . | CASSLSPTGTGDYEQYF | TGCGCCAGCAGCTTGTCCCCGACCGGGACAGGGGATTACGAGCAGTACTTC
TRBJ1-1 | . | TRBV19 | . | CASSIPGLGTEAFF | TGTGCCAGTAGTATCCCAGGGCTAGGCACTGAAGCTTTCTTT
TRBJ2-3 | . | TRBV18 | . | CASSPLGGETDTQYF | TGTGCCAGCTCACCATTAGGGGGAGAGACAGATACGCAGTATTTT
TRBJ2-7 | TRBD2 | TRBV7-2 | . | CASRSGTSGSMVHEQYF | TGTGCCAGCAGGTCTGGGACTAGCGGGAGTATGGTCCACGAGCAGTACTTC
TRBJ2-7 | . | TRBV4-3 | . | CASSQAVYGREQYF | TGCGCCAGCAGCCAAGCCGTTTATGGAAGAGAGCAGTACTTC